Below, 9 T cell receptor beta chains from the same sample are listed, as sequenced in a study of response to subunit inactivated influenza vaccine. TCRdb recomputed calls from the RT-PCR reads with MiXCR, one row per CDR3 protein. The sample lists 800,000 or so distinct CDR3 sequences, around 21% occurring once. Sample: PBMCs from blood, taken more than 4 days after vaccination. All receptors derive from a middle-aged man who received an inactivated influenza vaccine.

The V gene is TRBV4-3, the J gene TRBJ2-5; 11 nucleotides agree with TRBD2. Germline lookup yields CDR1 LGHNA and CDR2 YSLEER. With 3 bases clipped from V and 0 bases from J, the junction kept 6 bases outside the gene matches. This CDR3 region has 17 residues. Here the CDR3 DNA reads TGCGCCAGCAGCCAGCGCGTAGCGGGGGGGAACCAAGAGACCCAGTACTTC. This codes for CASSQRVAGGNQETQYF.

This clonotype was recorded a few times. The genes are TRBV27 and TRBJ2-7, with D possibly being TRBD2 (5 bases). This CDR3 comprises 15 residues. Trimming cost V 5 bases and J 0 bases, with 14 bases left between them. Germline loops: CDR1 MNHEY, CDR2 SMNVEV (reference sequence). The CDR3: CASSTQLGGSYEQYF. CDR3 DNA sequence: TGTGCCAGCAGTACCCAACTAGGAGGCTCCTACGAGCAGTACTTC.

Comment on this clonotype: The junction shows a germline mismatch at one end, possibly a read error. J is TRBJ2-2 and V is TRBV20-1, with 8 bases identical to TRBD2. This CDR3 has 17 residues. Germline V gives CDR1 DFQATT, CDR2 SNEGSKA (reference sequence). The CDR3 sequence is CCARTGDSGSVTGELFF. The CDR3 bases are TGCTGTGCTAGGACTGGTGACAGCGGGAGTGTCACCGGGGAGCTGTTTTTT.

This clonotype was seen a few times. This chain joins TRBV27 and TRBJ2-3; a possible D gene is TRBD2 (6 bases). CDR3 length equals 15 residues. The V gene's germline CDR1 is MNHEY and CDR2 SMNVEV (reference sequence). Trimming stripped 5 bases from V and 4 bases from J, with 16 bases between. The CDR3 reads CASSPGTVRADTQYF. In DNA form, the CDR3 reads TGTGCCAGCAGTCCCGGGACTGTGAGGGCAGATACGCAGTATTTT.

The V gene is TRBV7-6, the J gene TRBJ1-1, with D hard to call. CDR3 length: 16 residues. Germline lookup yields CDR1 SGHVS and CDR2 FNYEAQ. The ends were cut back, 1 base at V and 0 bases at J, with 12 bases in the middle. The CDR3 loop is CASSLGSVDLNTEAFF. The DNA of the CDR3 is TGTGCCAGCAGCTTAGGGTCGGTCGACCTGAACACTGAAGCTTTCTTT.

This clonotype was seen at least ten times. J is TRBJ2-1 and V is TRBV2, with D unclear. The germline gives CDR1 SNHLY, CDR2 FYNNEI. There are 13 residues in the CDR3. Trimming stripped 1 base from V and 3 bases from J, with 4 bases between. CDR3 in DNA: TGTGCCAGCAGTGAAGTTGTCTACAATGAGCAGTTCTTC. It codes for CASSEVVYNEQFF. The full variable domain, in which reference TRBV2 and TRBJ2-1 provide the parts outside the CDR3, is EPEVTQTPSHQVTQMGQEVILRCVPISNHLYFYWYRQILGQKVEFLVSFYNNEISEKSEIFDDQFSVERPDGSNFTLKIRSTKLEDSAMYFCASSEVVYNEQFFGPGTRLTVL.

This sequence joins TRBV11-2 and TRBJ2-4; the D gene is possibly TRBD2 (6 bases). CDR3 length: 16 amino acids. V lost 3 bases and J 3 bases, leaving 15 bases between the germline ends. Germline V gives CDR1 SGHAT, CDR2 FQNNGV. In DNA, the CDR3 is TGTGCCAGCAGCTTCTCGGGAGCGACATTCAAAAACATTCAGTACTTC. Translation gives CASSFSGATFKNIQYF. Variable domain in full (rest from reference TRBV11-2 and TRBJ2-4): EAGVAQSPRYKIIEKRQSVAFWCNPISGHATLYWYQQILGQGPKLLIQFQNNGVVDDSQLPKDRFSAERLKGVDSTLKIQPAKLEDSAVYLCASSFSGATFKNIQYFGAGTRLSVL.

This clonotype was seen a few times. The chain combines TRBV7-2 with TRBJ1-3; D ambiguous. The CDR3 spans 12 residues. Germline values: CDR1 SGHTA, CDR2 FQGNSA. The V gene lost 5 bases and the J gene lost 4 bases, with 6 bases spanning the gap. The CDR3 nucleotides read TGTGCCAGCAGCCCTGTGGGAAACACCATATATTTT. Residues: CASSPVGNTIYF.

The CDR3 spells CSARGRADSPLHF. The CDR3 bases are TGCAGTGCTAGGGGGAGGGCGGATTCACCCCTCCACTTT. The chain combines TRBV20-1 with TRBJ1-6; no reliable D call. This CDR3 is 13 amino acids long. Germline V lookup: CDR1 DFQATT, CDR2 SNEGSKA (reference sequence). V lost 3 bases to trimming and J lost 8 bases, with 11 bases between them.